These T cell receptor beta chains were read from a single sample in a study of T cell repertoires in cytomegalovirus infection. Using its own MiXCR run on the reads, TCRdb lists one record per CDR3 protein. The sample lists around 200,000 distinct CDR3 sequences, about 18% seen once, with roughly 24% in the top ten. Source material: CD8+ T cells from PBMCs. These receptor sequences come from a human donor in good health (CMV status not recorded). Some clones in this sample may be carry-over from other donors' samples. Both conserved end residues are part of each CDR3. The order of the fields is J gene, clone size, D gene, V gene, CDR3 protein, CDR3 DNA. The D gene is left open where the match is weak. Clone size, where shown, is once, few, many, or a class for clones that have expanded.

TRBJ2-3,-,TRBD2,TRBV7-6,CASSFERGSSTDTQYF,TGTGCCAGCAGCTTCGAGCGGGGGTCCTCCACAGATACGCAGTATTTT
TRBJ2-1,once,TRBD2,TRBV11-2,CASGHGGYEQFF,TGTGCCAGCGGCCACGGGGGGTATGAGCAGTTCTTC
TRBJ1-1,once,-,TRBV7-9,CASSPTIPEAFF,TGTGCCAGCAGTCCGACGATCCCCGAAGCTTTCTTT
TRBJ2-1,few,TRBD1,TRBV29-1,CSVEGLKQGATYNEQFF,TGCAGCGTCGAAGGGCTAAAACAGGGGGCGACGTACAATGAGCAGTTCTTC
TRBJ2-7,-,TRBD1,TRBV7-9,CASTPGGVSYEQYF,TGTGCCAGCACCCCAGGGGGCGTATCCTACGAGCAGTACTTC
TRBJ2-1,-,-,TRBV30,CAWSVGTEEFF,TGTGCCTGGAGTGTAGGTACGGAGGAGTTCTTC
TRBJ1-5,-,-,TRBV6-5,CASSYSGGLDQPQHF,TGTGCCAGCAGTTACTCGGGAGGCTTGGATCAGCCCCAGCATTTT
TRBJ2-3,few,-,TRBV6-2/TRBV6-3,CASSYSGGYPADTQYF,TGTGCCAGCAGTTACTCCGGGGGTTACCCAGCAGATACGCAGTATTTT
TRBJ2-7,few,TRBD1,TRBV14,CASSHRGQGVYERYF,TGTGCCAGCAGCCACCGGGGACAGGGGGTCTACGAGCGGTACTTC
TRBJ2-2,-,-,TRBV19,CASSTGPNTGELFF,TGTGCCAGTAGTACGGGACCTAACACCGGGGAGCTGTTTTTT
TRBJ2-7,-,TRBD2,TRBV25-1,CASSEWTRGFEEQYF,TGTGCCAGCAGTGAATGGACTAGAGGGTTTGAAGAGCAGTACTTC
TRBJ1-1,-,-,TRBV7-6,CASSLGKGRASTEAFF,TGTGCCAGCAGCTTAGGGAAGGGCCGGGCGAGCACTGAAGCTTTCTTT
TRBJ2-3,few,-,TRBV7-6,CASSPGRAPTDTQYF,TGTGCCAGCAGCCCCGGCCGAGCGCCCACAGATACGCAGTATTTT
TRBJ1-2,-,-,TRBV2,CATQGSNYGYTF,TGTGCCACCCAGGGATCGAACTATGGCTACACCTTC
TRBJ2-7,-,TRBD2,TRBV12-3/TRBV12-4,CASSLAGGPYEQYF,TGTGCCAGCAGTCTAGCGGGGGGGCCCTACGAGCAGTACTTC
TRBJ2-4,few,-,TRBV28,CASSLRGVAKNIQYF,TGTGCCAGCAGTTTAAGGGGAGTAGCCAAAAACATTCAGTACTTC
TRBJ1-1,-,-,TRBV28,CASSLMLAGQGTEAFF,TGTGCCAGCAGTTTAATGTTGGCAGGCCAGGGCACTGAAGCTTTCTTT
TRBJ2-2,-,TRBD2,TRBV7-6,CASSFVPAGEGNTGELFF,TGTGCCAGCAGCTTTGTACCGGCCGGGGAGGGGAACACCGGGGAGCTGTTTTTT
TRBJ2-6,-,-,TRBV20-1,CSARDTDNPSSGANVLTF,TGCAGTGCTAGAGATACGGATAACCCGAGCTCTGGGGCCAACGTCCTGACTTTC
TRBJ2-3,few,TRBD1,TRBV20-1,CSARQGEDTQYF,TGCAGTGCTAGACAGGGGGAAGATACGCAGTATTTT
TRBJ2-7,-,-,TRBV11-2,CASSLGSAGYEQYF,TGTGCCAGCAGCTTAGGTTCAGCTGGGTACGAGCAGTACTTC
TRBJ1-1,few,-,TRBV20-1,CSADSKGPNPEAFF,TGCAGTGCCGACTCCAAGGGCCCGAACCCTGAAGCTTTCTTT
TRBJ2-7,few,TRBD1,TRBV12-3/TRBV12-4,CASSPGTGRLEQYF,TGTGCCAGCAGTCCCGGGACAGGGAGGCTCGAGCAGTACTTC
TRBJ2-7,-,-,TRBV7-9,CASSLVGDYEQYF,TGTGCCAGCAGCTTAGTCGGGGACTACGAGCAGTACTTC
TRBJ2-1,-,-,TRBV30,CAWSDEIGYNEQFF,TGTGCCTGGAGCGACGAGATTGGCTACAATGAGCAGTTCTTC
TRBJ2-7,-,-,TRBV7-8,CASSLDPRGFYEQYF,TGTGCCAGCAGCTTAGACCCGAGGGGTTTCTACGAGCAGTACTTC
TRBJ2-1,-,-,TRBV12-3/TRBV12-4,CASSLTGGNNEQFF,TGTGCCAGCAGTCTCACCGGGGGAAACAATGAGCAGTTCTTC
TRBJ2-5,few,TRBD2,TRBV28,CASSPFWRDREGRPSGEAETQYF,TGTGCCAGCAGTCCTTTCTGGAGAGACAGGGAAGGAAGGCCTAGCGGGGAGGCGGAGACCCAGTACTTC
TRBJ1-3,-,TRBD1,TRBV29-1,CSVQGARGNTIYF,TGCAGCGTCCAGGGGGCGAGAGGAAACACCATATATTTT
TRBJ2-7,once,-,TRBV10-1,CASSLLGRPDGEQYF,TGCGCCAGCTCCTTGCTTGGGAGGCCAGACGGGGAGCAGTACTTC
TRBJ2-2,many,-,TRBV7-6,CASSPRGRRGTGELFF,TGTGCCAGCAGCCCCAGGGGGAGGAGAGGGACCGGGGAGCTGTTTTTT
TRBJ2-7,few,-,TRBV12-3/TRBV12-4,CASSLFGSSYEQYF,TGTGCCAGCAGTTTGTTTGGCAGTTCCTACGAGCAGTACTTC
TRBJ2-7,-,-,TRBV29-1,CSVTRLGLHEQYF,TGCAGCGTTACCCGGTTGGGACTCCACGAGCAGTACTTC
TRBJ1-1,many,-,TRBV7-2,CASSWTDRAEAFF,TGTGCCAGCAGCTGGACGGACCGGGCTGAAGCTTTCTTT
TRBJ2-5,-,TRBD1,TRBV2,CASSEALTGGETQYF,TGTGCCAGCAGTGAAGCGCTGACAGGGGGGGAGACCCAGTACTTC
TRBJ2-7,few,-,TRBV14,CASSHATYEQYF,TGTGCCAGCAGCCATGCCACCTACGAGCAGTACTTC
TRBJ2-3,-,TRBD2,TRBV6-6,CAAGGADLSTDTQYF,TGTGCCGCGGGGGGGGCCGATCTAAGCACAGATACGCAGTATTTT
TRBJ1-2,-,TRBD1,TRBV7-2,CASSSDRVPAYGYTF,TGTGCCAGCAGCTCAGACAGGGTACCCGCCTATGGCTACACCTTC
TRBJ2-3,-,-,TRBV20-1,CSARWSDTDTQYF,TGCAGTGCCCGGTGGAGTGACACAGATACGCAGTATTTT
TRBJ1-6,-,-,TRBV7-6,CASSLEVGGRSPLHF,TGTGCCAGCAGCTTAGAAGTGGGGGGCCGATCACCCCTCCACTTT
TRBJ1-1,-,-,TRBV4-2,CASSQEQANTEAFF,TGTGCCAGCAGCCAGGAACAGGCAAACACTGAAGCTTTCTTT
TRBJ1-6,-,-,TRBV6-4,CASSVADNSPLHF,TGTGCCAGCAGTGTCGCAGACAATTCACCCCTCCACTTT
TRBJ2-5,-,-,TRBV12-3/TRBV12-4,CASRGPGKTQYF,TGTGCCAGCCGCGGTCCAGGAAAGACCCAGTACTTC
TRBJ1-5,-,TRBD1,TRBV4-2,CASSQEGGRQPQHF,TGTGCCAGCAGCCAAGAAGGGGGCCGGCAGCCCCAGCATTTT
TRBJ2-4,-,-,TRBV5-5,CASSPEDRKEQNIQYF,TGTGCCAGCAGCCCAGAGGACAGAAAAGAACAAAACATTCAGTACTTC
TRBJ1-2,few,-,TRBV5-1,CASSLEHVNYGYTF,TGCGCCAGCAGCTTGGAACACGTGAACTATGGCTACACCTTC
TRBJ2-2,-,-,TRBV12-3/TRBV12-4,CASAPLAASDTGELFF,TGTGCCAGCGCCCCCCTAGCAGCGAGCGACACCGGGGAGCTGTTTTTT
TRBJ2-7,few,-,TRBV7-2,CASSQYALTLGSYEQYF,TGTGCCAGCAGCCAATATGCCCTTACTCTTGGTTCGTACGAGCAGTACTTC
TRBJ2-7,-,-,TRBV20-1,CSAREVDSPGRNEQYF,TGCAGTGCTAGGGAAGTCGACTCCCCCGGGAGAAACGAGCAGTACTTC
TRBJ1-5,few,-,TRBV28,CASSLAGTSNQPQHF,TGTGCCAGCAGTTTAGCCGGGACTAGCAATCAGCCCCAGCATTTT
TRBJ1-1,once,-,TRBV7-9,CASSLDRGKDTEAFF,TGTGCCAGCAGCTTAGATCGGGGGAAGGACACTGAAGCTTTCTTT